This T cell receptor (beta chain) was identified in a study of blood T cell repertoires in COVID-19. The overall study: Sites across the United States, Italy and Spain contributed samples from acute and convalescent COVID-19. PBMCs, B-cell-depleted T cells, or T cells provided the cDNA or gDNA that made up the material.

Original processing notes: Estimates of nucleated cell counts were drawn from the amplification of reference gene primers. The assay was immunoSEQ multiplex PCR, and TCRdb's table has in-frame clones only and misses some. For V, J and clone size, that table is used; D and trimming come from the DNA. The table has about 73,000 clones, around 88% seen once; the top ten hold over 4.5%. The CDR3 is 13 residues long. V lost 3 bases to trimming and J lost 6 bases, with 11 bases between them. From germline, CDR1 is SGHKS and CDR2 YYEKEE (reference sequence). The gene calls are TRBV5-5 and TRBJ2-3; no reliable D call. The sample taken for sequencing was peripheral blood. The sequence was collected from a man between 45 and 60 years old with active COVID-19. In DNA form, the CDR3 reads TGTGCCAGCAGCTCAGGTCCCAGCGATACGCAGTATTTT. This codes for CASSSGPSDTQYF.